This T cell receptor beta chain emerged from a study of early T cells in non-severe SARS-CoV-2 infection. Study-level information: Sequenced bulk RNA came from whole blood that was unsorted, and chains were unpaired.

General study findings and limits: Matching against VDJdb likely underestimated virus-specific expansions, favoring anti-spike CD8.

This clonotype was detected ten times or more. Its antigen is as yet unknown. The V and J ends lost 6 bases and 6 bases, in that order; junction bases with no gene match: 5. The length of the CDR3 is 12 residues. Unique molecular identifiers (one per individual cDNA molecule) were attached. Using its own MiXCR run on the 5' RACE reads, TCRdb lists one record per CDR3 protein. The profile shows approximately 63,000 distinct CDR3 sequences, around 6.5% of them singletons. V and J are TRBV12-3 or TRBV12-4 and TRBJ2-7; 7 bases fit TRBD1. The source of this sequence is an adult who was a healthcare worker with PCR-confirmed SARS-CoV-2 infection or an uninfected control (not recorded which). The starting material was whole blood, obtained at baseline. In DNA form, the CDR3 reads TGTGCCAGCAGCACAGGGGCCGGCGAGCAGTACTTC. This codes for CASSTGAGEQYF.